This T cell receptor (beta chain) was retrieved from a study of cytomegalovirus exposure and HLA in healthy donors. Broader study findings: Associated with HLA alleles at 0.05 false discovery rate in a later analysis were around 17,000 TCR beta sequences. A missense DCLRE1C variant was associated with V- and J-gene trimming of TCR beta chains in a later analysis, and an independent cohort replicated the association. Productive rates of about 90% or about 30% were seen for most TCR beta V segments in an earlier analysis.

This clone was observed a few times. Its matching antigen is unknown. V was cut by 6 bases and J by 0 bases, with 13 bases left in between. The CDR3 runs 15 residues. From germline, CDR1 is MNHEY and CDR2 SVGAGI. PCR used 60 Vbeta primers and 13 Jbeta primers. The data were produced by immunoSEQ multiplex PCR, yet TCRdb's version contains in-frame clones alone and is incomplete. The sample has fewer than 150,000 clones; 67% are singletons. J is TRBJ2-3 and V is TRBV6-5, with TRBD2 as a possible D gene (6 bases). The receptor's source is a man younger than 35 in good health and CMV-seropositive. Sample: PBMCs. CDR3 coding DNA: TGTGCCAGCAGCACAGCGGGTGCTAGCACAGATACGCAGTATTTT. Translated: CASSTAGASTDTQYF.